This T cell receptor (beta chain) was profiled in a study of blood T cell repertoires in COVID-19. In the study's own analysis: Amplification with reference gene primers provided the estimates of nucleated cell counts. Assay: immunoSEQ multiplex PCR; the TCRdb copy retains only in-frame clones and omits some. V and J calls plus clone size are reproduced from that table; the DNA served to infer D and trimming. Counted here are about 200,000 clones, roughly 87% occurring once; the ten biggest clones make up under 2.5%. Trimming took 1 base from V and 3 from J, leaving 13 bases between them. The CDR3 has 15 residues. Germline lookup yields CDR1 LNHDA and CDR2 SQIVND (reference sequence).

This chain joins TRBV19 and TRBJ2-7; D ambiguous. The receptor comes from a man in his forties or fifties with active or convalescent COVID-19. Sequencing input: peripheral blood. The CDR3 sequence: CASSIVLDSVYEQYF. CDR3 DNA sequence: TGTGCCAGTAGTATAGTGTTAGATTCGGTCTACGAGCAGTACTTC.